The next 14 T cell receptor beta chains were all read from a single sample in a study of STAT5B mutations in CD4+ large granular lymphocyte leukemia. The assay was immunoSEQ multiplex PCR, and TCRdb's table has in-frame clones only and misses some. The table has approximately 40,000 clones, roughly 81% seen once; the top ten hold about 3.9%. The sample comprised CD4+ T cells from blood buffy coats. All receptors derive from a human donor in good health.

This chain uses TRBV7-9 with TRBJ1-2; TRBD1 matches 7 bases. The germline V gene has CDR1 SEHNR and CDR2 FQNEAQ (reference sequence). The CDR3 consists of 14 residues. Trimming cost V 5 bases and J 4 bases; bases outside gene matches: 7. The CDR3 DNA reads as TGTGCCAGCAGCCCCGGGACAGCACTCTATGGCTACACCTTC. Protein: CASSPGTALYGYTF. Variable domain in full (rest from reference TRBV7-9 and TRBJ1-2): DTGVSQNPRHKITKRGQNVTFRCDPISEHNRLYWYRQTLGQGPEFLTYFQNEAQLEKSRLLSDRFSAERPKGSFSTLEIQRTEQGDSAMYLCASSPGTALYGYTFGSGTRLTVV.

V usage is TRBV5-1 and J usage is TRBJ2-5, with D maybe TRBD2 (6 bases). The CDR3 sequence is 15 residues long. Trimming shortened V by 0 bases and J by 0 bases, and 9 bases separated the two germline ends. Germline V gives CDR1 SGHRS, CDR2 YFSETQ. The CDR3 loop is CASSLVRTNQETQYF. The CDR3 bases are TGCGCCAGCAGCTTGGTAAGGACTAACCAAGAGACCCAGTACTTC.

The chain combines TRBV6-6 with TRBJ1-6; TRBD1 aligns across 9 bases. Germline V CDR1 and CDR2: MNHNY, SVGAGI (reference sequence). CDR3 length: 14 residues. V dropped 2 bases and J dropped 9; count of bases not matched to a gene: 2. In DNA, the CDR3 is TGTGCCAGCAGTTACCAGGACAGGGGTTCACCCCTCCACTTT. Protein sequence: CASSYQDRGSPLHF.

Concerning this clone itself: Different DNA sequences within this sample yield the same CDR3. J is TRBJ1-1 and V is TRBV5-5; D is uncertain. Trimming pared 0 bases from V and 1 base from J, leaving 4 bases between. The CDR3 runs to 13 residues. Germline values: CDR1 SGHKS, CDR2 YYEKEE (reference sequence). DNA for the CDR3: TGTGCCAGCAGCTTGGAAGGGAACACTGAAGCTTTCTTT. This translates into CASSLEGNTEAFF.

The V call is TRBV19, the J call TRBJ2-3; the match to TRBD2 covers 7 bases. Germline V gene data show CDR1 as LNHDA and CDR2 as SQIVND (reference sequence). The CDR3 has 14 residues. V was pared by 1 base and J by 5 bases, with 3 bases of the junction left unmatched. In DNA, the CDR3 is TGTGCCAGTAGTATAGGCGCGGGAGAAGATACGCAGTATTTT. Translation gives CASSIGAGEDTQYF.

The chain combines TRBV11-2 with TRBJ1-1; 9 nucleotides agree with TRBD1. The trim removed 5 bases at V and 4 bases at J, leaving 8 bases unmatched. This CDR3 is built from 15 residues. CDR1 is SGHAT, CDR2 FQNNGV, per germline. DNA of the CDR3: TGTGCCAGCAGCCCCCGACAGGGGGGTGGCACTGAAGCTTTCTTT. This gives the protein CASSPRQGGGTEAFF.

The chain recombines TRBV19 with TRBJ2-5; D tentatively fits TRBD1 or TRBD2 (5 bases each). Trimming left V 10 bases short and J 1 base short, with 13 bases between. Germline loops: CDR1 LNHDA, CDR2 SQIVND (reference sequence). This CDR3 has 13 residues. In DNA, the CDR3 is TGTGCCACCAAGCGGACAATCCAAGAGACCCAGTACTTC. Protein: CATKRTIQETQYF.

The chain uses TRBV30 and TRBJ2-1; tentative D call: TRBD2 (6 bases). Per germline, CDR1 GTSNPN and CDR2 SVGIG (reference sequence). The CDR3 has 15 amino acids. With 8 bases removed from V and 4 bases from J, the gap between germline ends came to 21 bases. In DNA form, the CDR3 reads TGTGCCCTCAGTCATCGCGGGGCCTCTTACAATGAGCAGTTCTTC. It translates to CALSHRGASYNEQFF.

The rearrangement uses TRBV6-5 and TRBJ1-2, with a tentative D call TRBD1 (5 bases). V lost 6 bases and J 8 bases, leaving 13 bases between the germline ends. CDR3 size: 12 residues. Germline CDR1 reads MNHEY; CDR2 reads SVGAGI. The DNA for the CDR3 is TGTGCCAGCAGGGAGGGGCAACGAGGCTACACCTTC. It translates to CASREGQRGYTF.

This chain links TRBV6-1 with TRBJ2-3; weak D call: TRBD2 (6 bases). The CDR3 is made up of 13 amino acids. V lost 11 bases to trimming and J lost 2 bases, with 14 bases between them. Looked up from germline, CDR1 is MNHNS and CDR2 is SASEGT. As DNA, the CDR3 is TGTGCCTCCAGGGACTTGCTCACAGATACGCAGTATTTT. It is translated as CASRDLLTDTQYF.

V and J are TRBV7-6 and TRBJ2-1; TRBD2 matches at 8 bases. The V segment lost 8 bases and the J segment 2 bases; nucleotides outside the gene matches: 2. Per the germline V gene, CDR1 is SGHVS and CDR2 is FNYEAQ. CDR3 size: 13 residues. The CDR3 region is CASCSGAYNEQFF. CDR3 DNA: TGTGCCAGCTGTAGCGGGGCCTACAATGAGCAGTTCTTC. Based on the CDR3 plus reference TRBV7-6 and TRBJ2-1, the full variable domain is GAGVSQSPRYKVTKRGQDVALRCDPISGHVSLYWYRQALGQGPEFLTYFNYEAQQDKSGLPNDRFSAERPEGSISTLTIQRTEQRDSAMYRCASCSGAYNEQFFGPGTRLTVL.

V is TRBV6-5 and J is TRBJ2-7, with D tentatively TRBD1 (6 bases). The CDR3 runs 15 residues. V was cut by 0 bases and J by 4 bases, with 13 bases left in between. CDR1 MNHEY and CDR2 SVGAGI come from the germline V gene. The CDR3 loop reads CASSYSMRTEYEQYF. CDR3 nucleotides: TGTGCCAGCAGTTACTCGATGAGGACAGAGTACGAGCAGTACTTC.

DNA for the CDR3: TGCGCCAGCAGCCAAGGTGGGGTCCTAGCGTCCGATACGCAGTATTTT. This sequence encodes CASSQGGVLASDTQYF. The chain employs TRBV4-1 and TRBJ2-3; D is perhaps TRBD2 (6 bases). Trimming cost V 1 base and J 6 bases, with 17 bases left between them. CDR3 length equals 16 residues. Looked up from germline, CDR1 is MGHRA and CDR2 is YSYEKL.

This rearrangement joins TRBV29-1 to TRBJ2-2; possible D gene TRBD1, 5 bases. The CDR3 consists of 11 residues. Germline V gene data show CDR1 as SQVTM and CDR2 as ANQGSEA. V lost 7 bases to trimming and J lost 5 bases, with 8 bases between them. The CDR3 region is CSGRGTGELFF. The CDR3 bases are TGCAGCGGTAGGGGTACCGGGGAGCTGTTTTTT.